The rows below give T cell receptor beta chains drawn from one sample of a study of blood T cells in healthy people across ages. TCRdb redid the calling of the 5' RACE reads with MiXCR, one entry per CDR3 protein. This sample has around 1,700,000 distinct CDR3 sequences, with 28% found just once. The specimen was blood. Receptors were obtained from a woman in her 30s in good health. CDR3s include the opening cysteine and the closing phenylalanine or tryptophan. The D gene is left open where the match is weak. Not every row has a clone size; where given, it reads once, few, many or a size class.

V gene	D gene	clone size	J gene	CDR3 DNA	CDR3 protein
TRBV10-3	TRBD1	few	TRBJ2-5	TGTGCCATCAGGCAGACAGGGTATGGGCAGTACTTC	CAIRQTGYGQYF
TRBV29-1	TRBD1	few	TRBJ2-7	TGCAGCGTTGAAGCCGGGACAGGGACCGAGCAGTACTTC	CSVEAGTGTEQYF
TRBV18	NA	few	TRBJ2-1	TGTGCCAGCTCACCATCCGGGTTCGGCTCCTACAATGAGCAGTTCTTC	CASSPSGFGSYNEQFF
TRBV20-1	TRBD2	few	TRBJ2-7	TGCAGTGCTAGTGGCGGGAGTGGCTACGAGCAGTACTTC	CSASGGSGYEQYF
TRBV6-1	NA	few	TRBJ1-1	TGTGCCAGCAGTGAGGTCAGCATGAACACTGAAGCTTTCTTT	CASSEVSMNTEAFF
TRBV6-2/TRBV6-3	NA	NA	TRBJ2-3	TGTGCCAGCAGGAAACAGGGAGGCACAGATACGCAGTATTTT	CASRKQGGTDTQYF
TRBV12-3/TRBV12-4	NA	NA	TRBJ2-1	TGTGCCAGCAGTTTTGCTCGTAGAGAATACAATGAGCAGTTCTTC	CASSFARREYNEQFF
TRBV7-9	NA	many	TRBJ2-7	TGTGCCAGCAGCTTAGGAAAGACCTCCTACGAGCAGTACTTC	CASSLGKTSYEQYF
TRBV2	TRBD2	few	TRBJ2-1	TGTGCCAGTCGAGGACTAGCGGTCAGGAGCTCCTACAATGAGCAGTTCTTC	CASRGLAVRSSYNEQFF
TRBV15	NA	NA	TRBJ1-5	TGTGCCACCAGCAGGGGGGTCTTAGAGCTCCAGCATTTT	CATSRGVLELQHF
TRBV20-1	NA	NA	TRBJ2-7	TGCAGTGCTATACTATGGCCAGGCCTCGAGCAGTACTTC	CSAILWPGLEQYF
TRBV7-9	NA	few	TRBJ2-1	TGTGCCAGCAGCTTAGTGCAAGGGTTACCCGACAATGAGCAGTTCTTC	CASSLVQGLPDNEQFF
TRBV10-2	NA	few	TRBJ1-1	TGCGCCAGCATATCGAACACTGAAGCTTTCTTT	CASISNTEAFF
TRBV29-1	TRBD2	many	TRBJ2-3	TGCAGCGTTGTCGGGGGGGCCTCCAGCACAGATACGCAGTATTTT	CSVVGGASSTDTQYF
TRBV9	NA	NA	TRBJ1-2	TGTGCCAGCAGCCCTGATGGAAGTGGGACTCGTGGCTACACCTTC	CASSPDGSGTRGYTF
TRBV5-1	TRBD1	NA	TRBJ2-1	TGCGCCAGCTCCGGGACAGAGACCTCCTACAATGAGCAGTTCTTC	CASSGTETSYNEQFF
TRBV7-2	TRBD1	NA	TRBJ1-2	TGTGCCAGCAGCTTCTTTCGACAGGGCTCCAACTATGGCTACACCTTC	CASSFFRQGSNYGYTF
TRBV12-3/TRBV12-4	NA	NA	TRBJ2-5	TGTGCCAGCAAGCACAGAGGGAGGAAAGAGACCCAGTACTTC	CASKHRGRKETQYF
TRBV14	NA	NA	TRBJ2-1	TGTGCCAGCAGCCAAGTCGGACGGAAGATATACAATGAGCAGTTCTTC	CASSQVGRKIYNEQFF
TRBV7-9	NA	NA	TRBJ2-5	TGTGCCAGCAGCTCAAGACTAGGGCTGGGCAATGAGCAGTACTTC	CASSSRLGLGNEQYF
TRBV20-1	NA	NA	TRBJ2-7	TGCAGTGCTCCGGACTCTTACGAGCAGTACTTC	CSAPDSYEQYF
TRBV7-9	TRBD1	few	TRBJ2-7	TGTGCCAGCAGCTCCCAAAACAGGGGGATCGACGAGCTGTACTTC	CASSSQNRGIDELYF
TRBV11-1	NA	few	TRBJ2-3	TGTGCCAGCAGCGATACAGGGGATACGCAGTATTTT	CASSDTGDTQYF
TRBV6-2/TRBV6-3	NA	many	TRBJ2-7	TGTGCCAGCACCGCGGGCGGGGGCCCCTACGAGCAGTACTTC	CASTAGGGPYEQYF
TRBV7-2	NA	NA	TRBJ2-2	TGTGCCAGCAGCCCCCCCCCGGGTCGGGGACACACCGGGGAGCTGTTTTTT	CASSPPPGRGHTGELFF
TRBV7-9	NA	NA	TRBJ2-1	TGTGCCAGCAGCTGGAGCGAGCTCGGAGGTGGCAATGAGCAGTTCTTC	CASSWSELGGGNEQFF
TRBV2	NA	NA	TRBJ2-4	TGTGCCAGCATATCCACACGGACAGACGGACTAGCCAAAAACATTCAGTACTTC	CASISTRTDGLAKNIQYF
TRBV20-1	NA	few	TRBJ1-2	TGCAGTGCTAGAGATAAGGGACGACTTGGCTACACCTTC	CSARDKGRLGYTF
TRBV7-2	NA	NA	TRBJ1-3	TGTGCCAGCAGCCTTTGGGGCACCACATATTTT	CASSLWGTTYF
TRBV6-1	NA	many	TRBJ2-6	TGTGCCGTACTTACAGTCTCTGGGGCCAACGTCCTGACTTTC	CAVLTVSGANVLTF